This entry lists 7 T cell receptor beta chains sequenced from one sample in a study of PD-L1 blockade in urothelial cancer. Sequencing was performed with immunoSEQ multiplex PCR; in TCRdb, only in-frame clones are kept and a portion is missing. This sample has about 72,000 clones, with more than 75% found just once. The time point: pretreatment peripheral blood. Specimen: PBMCs, collected around atezolizumab (anti-PD-L1) treatment. These receptors came from a man in his 60s with urothelial cancer.

J is TRBJ1-2 and V is TRBV7-2; 7 bases match TRBD1. V was clipped by 5 bases and J by 4 bases; unmatched bases: 4. The CDR3 consists of 13 residues. Germline lookup yields CDR1 SGHTA and CDR2 FQGNSA. CDR3 DNA: TGTGCCAGCAGCCGGACAGGCCCCTATGGCTACACCTTC. It is translated as CASSRTGPYGYTF. Looking up the rest from reference TRBV7-2 and TRBJ1-2 gives the full variable domain: GAGVSQSPSNKVTEKGKDVELRCDPISGHTALYWYRQSLGQGLEFLIYFQGNSAPDKSGLPSDRFSAERTGGSVSTLTIQRTQQEDSAVYLCASSRTGPYGYTFGSGTRLTVV.

The rearrangement links TRBV5-1 to TRBJ1-6, with 8 bases aligning to TRBD1. This CDR3 contains 14 residues. Germline CDR1 reads SGHRS; CDR2 reads YFSETQ. J was trimmed by 6 bases and V by 4 bases; bases with no gene match: 3. The CDR3 nucleotides are TGCGCCAGCAGCAGCGGACAGGGTAATTCACCCCTCCACTTT. This codes for CASSSGQGNSPLHF.

This clone was recorded only once. For the CDR3, the DNA is TGTGCCTGGAGTACAGAGACCGGGGAGCTGTTTTTT. Translating it yields CAWSTETGELFF. This chain connects TRBV30 to TRBJ2-2; D unresolved. This CDR3 has 12 amino acids. Germline lookup yields CDR1 GTSNPN and CDR2 SVGIG (reference sequence). The ends were cut back, 2 bases at V and 5 bases at J, with 6 bases in the middle.

The rearrangement joins TRBV18 to TRBJ2-5; possible D gene TRBD2, 5 bases. V was trimmed by 5 bases and J by 3 bases, leaving 13 bases between them. Germline-derived CDR1 and CDR2 are KGHSH and LQKENI. This CDR3 has 14 residues. The CDR3 DNA follows: TGTGCCAGCTCAACATCCGGGATGGAAGAGACCCAGTACTTC. It is translated as CASSTSGMEETQYF.

The chain recombines TRBV6-4 with TRBJ1-2; 7 bases are shared with TRBD1. Germline V lookup: CDR1 MRHNA, CDR2 SNTAGT. The V gene end was trimmed by 6 bases and the J gene end by 4 bases; junction bases not matched to a gene: 17. The CDR3 length is 17 residues. The CDR3 region has the DNA TGTGCCAGCAGACCCAGGGACAGCCCTACCCTTCTCTATGGCTACACCTTC. Protein: CASRPRDSPTLLYGYTF.

This clone was picked up one time. The chain is built from TRBV6-5 and TRBJ2-6; D perhaps matches TRBD1 (5 bases). Germline V gives CDR1 MNHEY, CDR2 SVGAGI. The CDR3 is made up of 16 amino acids. V was pared by 0 bases and J by 2 bases, with 8 bases between. CDR3 sequence: CASSYSVRAGANVLTF. In DNA form, the CDR3 reads TGTGCCAGCAGTTACTCGGTCAGGGCTGGGGCCAACGTCCTGACTTTC.

The chain is built from TRBV18 and TRBJ2-7; 9 nucleotides match TRBD1. This CDR3 comprises 15 residues. Per germline, CDR1 KGHSH and CDR2 LQKENI. V dropped 4 bases and J dropped 0; count of bases not matched to a gene: 4. The CDR3 DNA reads as TGTGCCAGCTCACAAGGACAGGGGACCTCCTACGAGCAGTACTTC. This gives the protein CASSQGQGTSYEQYF.